This T cell receptor (beta chain) was sequenced in a study of T cells in Graves' hyperthyroidism and ophthalmopathy. The CDR3 contains 15 residues. Trimming cost V 1 base and J 3 bases; bases outside gene matches: 2. Per the germline V gene, CDR1 is SGHRS and CDR2 is YFSETQ. The investigators amplified TCR beta CDR3 regions from RNA transcripts. The HTBI primer set served for first-round RT-PCR of the TCR CDR3. MiXCR, applied by TCRdb to the multiplex PCR reads, yields one record per CDR3 protein. This table has a few hundred thousand distinct CDR3 sequences, roughly 18% appearing once. This clonotype was observed many times.

The rearrangement joins TRBV5-1 to TRBJ1-4; 8 nucleotides align to TRBD1. Source material: blood. The TCR comes from a man aged 40-49 years with Graves' hyperthyroidism. CDR3 coding DNA: TGCGCCAGCAGCTTGCAGGGGGCAGCTAATGAAAAACTGTTTTTT. It translates to CASSLQGAANEKLFF.